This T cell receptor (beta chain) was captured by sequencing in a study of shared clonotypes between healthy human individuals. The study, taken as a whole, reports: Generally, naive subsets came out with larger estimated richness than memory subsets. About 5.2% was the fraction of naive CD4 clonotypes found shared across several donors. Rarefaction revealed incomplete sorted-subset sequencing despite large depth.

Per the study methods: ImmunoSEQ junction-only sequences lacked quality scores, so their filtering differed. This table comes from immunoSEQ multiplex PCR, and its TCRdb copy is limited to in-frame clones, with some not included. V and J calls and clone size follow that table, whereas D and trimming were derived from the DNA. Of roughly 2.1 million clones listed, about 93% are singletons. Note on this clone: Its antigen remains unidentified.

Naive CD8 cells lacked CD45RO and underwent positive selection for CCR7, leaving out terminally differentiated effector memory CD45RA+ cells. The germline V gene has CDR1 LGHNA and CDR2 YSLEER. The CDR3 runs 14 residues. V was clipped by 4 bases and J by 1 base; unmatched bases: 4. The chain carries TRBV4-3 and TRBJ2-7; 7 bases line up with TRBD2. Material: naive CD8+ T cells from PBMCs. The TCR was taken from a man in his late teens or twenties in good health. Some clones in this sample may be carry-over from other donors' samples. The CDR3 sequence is CASSLKRESYEQYF. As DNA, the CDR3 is TGCGCCAGCAGCCTGAAGCGGGAATCCTACGAGCAGTACTTC.